A selection of T cell receptor beta chains follows, all from one sample in a study of regulatory T cells in long-lasting Graves disease. TCRdb re-called the multiplex PCR reads with MiXCR, one entry per CDR3 protein. The sample carries a few hundred thousand distinct CDR3 sequences, roughly 21% recorded once. Source: peripheral blood mononuclear cells (PBMCs), taken when the disease was refractory, from a patient treated with antithyroid drugs. These receptors were collected from a female donor with Graves disease. CDR3s leave out the opening cysteine and the closing phenylalanine or tryptophan. The order of the fields is J gene, clone size, V gene, CDR3 protein. Where a row states a size, it is once, few, many or the class of an expanded clone; other rows omit it.

J: TRBJ2-5
size: .
V: TRBV2
CDR3: ASSGSGSQKTQY

J: TRBJ2-7
size: many
V: TRBV16
CDR3: ASSQGTGGTRNEQY

J: TRBJ1-1
size: many
V: TRBV4-2
CDR3: ASSPTGGITEAF

J: TRBJ1-5
size: few
V: TRBV24-1
CDR3: ATSDGTGLYQPQH

J: TRBJ1-6
size: few
V: TRBV5-5
CDR3: ASSPTVTGASSYNSPLH

J: TRBJ2-5
size: .
V: TRBV3-1
CDR3: ASSQREKGTQY

J: TRBJ1-3
size: few
V: TRBV7-2
CDR3: ASSLAHSLSGNTIY

J: TRBJ2-1
size: .
V: TRBV11-2
CDR3: ASSSLRGGTYNEQF

J: TRBJ1-5
size: many
V: TRBV12-3/TRBV12-4
CDR3: ASSRDRGGQPQH

J: TRBJ2-7
size: many
V: TRBV11-2
CDR3: ASSSTGQGGYEQY

J: TRBJ2-5
size: many
V: TRBV12-3/TRBV12-4
CDR3: ASQGQPFSETQY

J: TRBJ1-2
size: .
V: TRBV7-6
CDR3: ASSLGPSEGFSENYGYT

J: TRBJ2-2
size: .
V: TRBV20-1
CDR3: SARVSSGRANTGELF

J: TRBJ2-7
size: many
V: TRBV5-5
CDR3: ASSYTSVSYEQY

J: TRBJ1-4
size: .
V: TRBV19
CDR3: ASKGQGEEKLF

J: TRBJ2-5
size: .
V: TRBV20-1
CDR3: SARPRLAGLETQY

J: TRBJ2-2
size: few
V: TRBV27
CDR3: ASTLGSLAGDVGELF

J: TRBJ1-5
size: many
V: TRBV15
CDR3: ATSTDIGNQPQH

J: TRBJ1-1
size: few
V: TRBV19
CDR3: ASSRPNSRGEAF

J: TRBJ1-4
size: many
V: TRBV5-1
CDR3: ASSLVGVGNEKLF

J: TRBJ1-4
size: many
V: TRBV28
CDR3: ASYDGQVNEKLF

J: TRBJ2-2
size: .
V: TRBV11-2
CDR3: ASSFPYRGGAAGTGELF

J: TRBJ2-7
size: many
V: TRBV20-1
CDR3: SANPRPGTSYEQY

J: TRBJ1-2
size: many
V: TRBV28
CDR3: ASSNVGQGALHGYT

J: TRBJ2-2
size: few
V: TRBV7-2
CDR3: ASSLVSVGSTRELF

J: TRBJ2-7
size: many
V: TRBV28
CDR3: ASSLAGPGSYEQY

J: TRBJ1-2
size: many
V: TRBV28
CDR3: ASVQGAGYT

J: TRBJ2-5
size: .
V: TRBV9
CDR3: ASSGRGRPQETQY

J: TRBJ2-5
size: many
V: TRBV7-8
CDR3: ASSSRTSGSGETQY